The 19 T cell receptor beta chains listed next were all sequenced from one sample in a study of T-cell reconstitution after alpha-beta-depleted transplantation in children. Unique molecular identifiers featured in how the TCRbeta library was prepared. MiXCR was run by TCRdb on the PCR reads, yielding one entry per CDR3 protein. Seen here are under 750,000 distinct CDR3 sequences, about 23% observed once, and the top ten hold around 14%. Sequenced material: PBMCs, mostly from graft donor cells, taken 360 days after TCRalphabeta/CD19-depleted stem cell transplant. The source of these receptors is a boy younger than two who had a stem cell transplant for acute myeloid leukemia, so the T cells may come from the graft donor.

J is TRBJ2-1 and V is TRBV20-1, with D perhaps given as TRBD1 or TRBD2 (6 bases each). The V end was cut by 5 bases, the J end by 2 bases, with 10 bases between. Germline CDR1 reads DFQATT; CDR2 reads SNEGSKA (reference sequence). The CDR3 sequence is 13 residues long. CDR3 sequence (DNA): TGCAGTGCTCTCGGGGGCCCCTACAATGAGCAGTTCTTC. It translates to CSALGGPYNEQFF.

This rearrangement joins TRBV27 to TRBJ2-5; possible D gene TRBD2, 5 bases. CDR1 and CDR2 from the germline V gene are MNHEY and SMNVEV (reference sequence). The CDR3 spans 14 residues. V was clipped by 5 bases and J by 4 bases, with 14 bases between them. CDR3 bases: TGTGCCAGCAGTATAATGTTCCGGGGAGAGACCCAGTACTTC. Amino acids: CASSIMFRGETQYF.

V usage is TRBV5-5 and J usage is TRBJ2-1, with D perhaps TRBD2 (6 bases). Germline V gene sequence: CDR1 SGHKS, CDR2 YYEKEE (reference sequence). Trimming removed 0 bases at V and 2 bases at J, with 15 bases between. The CDR3 has 17 residues. The CDR3 DNA is TGTGCCAGCAGCTTGGTGGCCGGCGGGAATCCCTACAATGAGCAGTTCTTC. Translated, it gives CASSLVAGGNPYNEQFF.

In its sample, this clonotype was seen a few times. This sequence joins TRBV5-6 and TRBJ2-7; perhaps TRBD1 as D (6 bases). The CDR3 runs to 15 residues. The germline gives CDR1 SGHDT, CDR2 YYEEEE. The germline V and J ends were trimmed by 4 bases and 3 bases, with 17 bases remaining between them. CDR3 DNA: TGTGCCAGCAGCGCGGCGAACAGGGAGTACTACGAGCAGTACGTC. It encodes CASSAANREYYEQYV.

The chain employs TRBV6-5 and TRBJ1-6; weak D call: TRBD1 (5 bases). This CDR3 spans 13 amino acids. V gave up 2 bases and J gave up 10 bases, with 9 bases separating them. Looked up from germline, CDR1 is MNHEY and CDR2 is SVGAGI. This CDR3 is CASSYRDGSPLHF. The DNA for the CDR3 is TGTGCCAGCAGTTACAGGGACGGCTCACCCCTCCACTTT.

Many counts were recorded for this clonotype. The genes are TRBV7-9 and TRBJ2-7, with D hard to call. CDR1 is SEHNR and CDR2 is FQNEAQ in the germline V gene (reference sequence). The CDR3 runs to 13 residues. Deletions cut 8 bases from V and 4 bases from J, with 15 bases between. The CDR3 here is CASLGPYHYEQYF. The CDR3, as DNA: TGTGCCAGCCTCGGCCCGTATCATTACGAGCAGTACTTC.

There are a few counts of this clonotype. This rearrangement joins TRBV7-9 to TRBJ2-3; D remains unclear. Germline-derived CDR1 and CDR2 are SEHNR and FQNEAQ (reference sequence). CDR3 length: 15 amino acids. V lost 1 base and J 1 base, leaving 9 bases between the germline ends. The CDR3 DNA reads TGTGCCAGCAGCTTAGAACCGTGGGGCACAGATACGCAGTATTTT. As protein: CASSLEPWGTDTQYF.

The genes are TRBV2 and TRBJ2-1, with 8 positions matching TRBD2. This CDR3 region has 12 residues. The germline gives CDR1 SNHLY, CDR2 FYNNEI. The CDR3 bases are TGTGCTGCTAGCGGGTTGAACAATGAGCAGTTCTTC. Residues: CAASGLNNEQFF.

The sample holds many counts of this clonotype. This chain joins TRBV5-1 and TRBJ2-5; tentative D call: TRBD1 (6 bases). The CDR3 totals 16 residues. Trimming cost V 5 bases and J 3 bases, with 20 bases left between them. Germline CDR1 is SGHRS and CDR2 is YFSETQ. In DNA form, the CDR3 reads TGCGCCAGCAGTCGGTCAGGGGCACAGGCGAAAGAGACCCAGTACTTC. Translating it yields CASSRSGAQAKETQYF.

The rearrangement links TRBV18 to TRBJ1-5; D unresolved. The CDR3 loop spans 11 amino acids. V dropped 5 bases and J dropped 7 bases, with 6 bases sitting between them. Looked up from germline, CDR1 is KGHSH and CDR2 is LQKENI. The CDR3 reads CASSTRQPQHF. For the CDR3, the DNA is TGTGCCAGCTCAACCAGGCAGCCCCAGCATTTT.

About this clonotype itself: A much larger clone differs from this one at a single base, so this may be a read error. The chain has TRBV6-6 and TRBJ2-1, with TRBD1 matching over 7 bases. Trimming removed 6 bases from V and 4 bases from J; junction bases left unmatched: 0. Germline values: CDR1 MNHNY, CDR2 SVGAGI (reference sequence). This CDR3 spans 12 amino acids. CDR3 DNA sequence: TGTGCCAGCAGGGACAGGTACAATGAGCAGTTCTTC. Amino acids: CASRDRYNEQFF.

This clonotype showed up just once. This rearrangement joins TRBV10-2 to TRBJ2-1; D is undetermined. Per germline, CDR1 WSHSY and CDR2 SAAADI. Trimming stripped 4 bases from V and 1 base from J, with 5 bases between. The CDR3 is made up of 13 amino acids. CDR3 loop: CASSVQSYNEQFF. The CDR3 bases are TGCGCCAGCAGTGTCCAATCCTACAATGAGCAGTTCTTC.

This clonotype has only a few counts. The genes are TRBV29-1 and TRBJ2-1; 13 bases are a match to TRBD2. The CDR3 runs to 14 residues. Germline loops: CDR1 SQVTM, CDR2 ANQGSEA. With V trimmed by 7 bases and J by 6 bases, 6 bases remained unmatched. For the CDR3, the DNA is TGCAGCGCTAGGGGGACTAGCGGGGTCAATGAGCAGTTCTTC. The encoded protein is CSARGTSGVNEQFF.

This clonotype appeared many times. The rearrangement joins TRBV2 to TRBJ1-5; D gene unclear. The CDR3 covers 13 residues. The V end was cut by 10 bases, the J end by 3 bases, with 13 bases between. The germline CDR1 and CDR2 sequences are SNHLY and FYNNEI. The CDR3 DNA follows: TGTGCCACCAAGGGAGCTTACAATCAGCCCCAGCATTTT. This sequence encodes CATKGAYNQPQHF.

The chain combines TRBV29-1 with TRBJ1-5; 8 bases are shared with TRBD1. Germline V gene sequence: CDR1 SQVTM, CDR2 ANQGSEA. Trimming took 5 bases from V and 6 from J; bases not matched to a gene: 6. The CDR3 length is 13 residues. The chain's CDR3 is CSVQGARGQPQHF. CDR3 coding DNA: TGCAGCGTTCAGGGGGCGCGAGGTCAGCCCCAGCATTTT.

In its sample, this clonotype was seen a few times. The chain is built from TRBV12-3 or TRBV12-4 and TRBJ1-2, with a tentative D call TRBD1 (6 bases). The CDR3 runs 14 residues. Trimming removed 5 bases at V and 2 bases at J, with 12 bases between. CDR3 protein: CASSIDRRNYGYTF. In nucleotides, the CDR3 is TGTGCCAGCAGTATAGACAGGAGGAACTATGGCTACACCTTC.

In this sample, this clonotype turned up many times. V is TRBV6-5 and J is TRBJ1-6; 7 bases are shared with TRBD1. CDR3 length: 17 amino acids. Germline loops: CDR1 MNHEY, CDR2 SVGAGI. The ends lost 4 bases at V and 1 base at J; junction bases unmatched: 7. CDR3 in DNA: TGTGCCAGCAGTTCAGACAGGGTAGGATCCTATAATTCACCCCTCCACTTT. Residues: CASSSDRVGSYNSPLHF.

This clonotype was detected a few times. Written as DNA, the CDR3 is TGTGCCAGCAGGCGAATCAGCGTCGAGGAGCAGTTCTTC. Translated: CASRRISVEEQFF. This chain joins TRBV6-1 and TRBJ2-1; D not resolved. Germline values: CDR1 MNHNS, CDR2 SASEGT. The CDR3 contains 13 residues. The V gene lost 6 bases and the J gene lost 10 bases, with 16 bases spanning the gap.

This clonotype showed up just a few times. J is TRBJ2-6 and V is TRBV6-4, with D perhaps being TRBD1 or TRBD2 (5 bases each). Trimming removed 7 bases from V and 4 bases from J, with 20 bases in between. This CDR3 spans 17 amino acids. Germline-derived CDR1 and CDR2 are MRHNA and SNTAGT. CDR3 nucleotide sequence: TGTGCCAGCACAAAGGACCCGAGGGGCGCGGGGGCCAACGTCCTGACTTTC. This gives the protein CASTKDPRGAGANVLTF.